This T cell receptor (beta chain) comes out of a study of T cell responses to AZD1222 COVID-19 vaccine. Study-level findings and limits: Receipt of two AZD1222 doses was followed by a rise in Spike-specific TCR breadth and depth. Mostly white British, mostly female donors; authors suggested clonal diversity may be underestimated.

Concerning this clone: Its cognate antigen is unknown.

The repertoire was sequenced with immunoSEQ multiplex PCR; TCRdb's copy has only in-frame clones and lacks some. The data show fewer than 200,000 clones, roughly 92% seen once. Germline CDR1 and CDR2: LGHNT and FRNRAP. V lost 3 bases, J lost 3 bases, and 6 bases stayed unmatched. This CDR3 is built from 15 residues. The sample here was peripheral blood, taken on day 0 of AZD1222 vaccination. V usage is TRBV12-5 and J usage is TRBJ1-1; 8 bases line up with TRBD1. The TCR comes from an adult in good health. This CDR3 is CASGFNRGTYTEAFF. CDR3 sequence (DNA): TGTGCTAGTGGTTTTAACAGGGGGACTTACACTGAAGCTTTCTTT. The variable domain in full, with the rest retrieved from reference TRBV12-5 and TRBJ1-1, is DARVTQTPRHKVTEMGQEVTMRCQPILGHNTVFWYRQTMMQGLELLAYFRNRAPLDDSGMPKDRFSAEMPDATLATLKIQPSEPRDSAVYFCASGFNRGTYTEAFFGQGTRLTVV.